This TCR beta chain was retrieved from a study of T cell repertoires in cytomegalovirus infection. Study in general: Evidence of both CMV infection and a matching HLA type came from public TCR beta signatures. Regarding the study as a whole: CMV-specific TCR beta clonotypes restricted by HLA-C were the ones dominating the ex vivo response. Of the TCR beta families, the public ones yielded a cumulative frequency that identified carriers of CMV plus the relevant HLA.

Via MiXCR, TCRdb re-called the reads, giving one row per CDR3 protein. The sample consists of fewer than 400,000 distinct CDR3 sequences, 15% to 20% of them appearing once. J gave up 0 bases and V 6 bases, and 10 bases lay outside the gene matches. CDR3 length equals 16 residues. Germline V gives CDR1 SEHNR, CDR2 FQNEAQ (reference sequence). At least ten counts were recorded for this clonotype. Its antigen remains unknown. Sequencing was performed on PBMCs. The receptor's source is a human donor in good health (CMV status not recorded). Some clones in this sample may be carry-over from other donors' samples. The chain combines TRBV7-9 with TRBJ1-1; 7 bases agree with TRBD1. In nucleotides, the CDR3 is TGTGCCAGCAGAGATGAAGGGGGCCAAGTGAACACTGAAGCTTTCTTT. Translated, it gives CASRDEGGQVNTEAFF.